This TCR beta chain is from a study of low-dose radiotherapy and immunotherapy resistance in tumors. Study-wide context: The regimen for patients comprised intravenous nivolumab 240 mg every two weeks plus intravenous ipilimumab 1 mg/kg every six weeks.

Noted time point: after trial treatment. The treatment here: LDRT plus nivolumab, ipilimumab, low-dose cyclophosphamide and aspirin (RACIN trial). In the RACIN dose-escalation trial, donors got nivolumab plus ipilimumab with aspirin, cyclophosphamide and radiotherapy. This clonotype was seen repeatedly, ten times or more. The germline V and J ends were trimmed by 6 bases and 3 bases, with 17 bases remaining between them. Germline CDR1 SGHDN, CDR2 FVKESK. The CDR3 loop spans 15 amino acids. TRAV- and TRBV-specific primers were used for first-strand cDNA, which covered alpha and beta chains. A 20-cycle PCR with a constant-region primer and V-primer adapter amplified TCRs. The mRNA which had been isolated was amplified by in vitro transcription. TCRdb used MiXCR to reprocess the reads, holding one entry per CDR3 protein. The table has roughly 100,000 distinct CDR3 sequences, 20% to 25% seen once.

The clonotype originates from a male donor with prostate cancer. Specimen: PBMCs, collected after low-dose radiotherapy plus immunotherapy. This chain links TRBV14 with TRBJ2-5; possible D gene TRBD2, 6 bases. In DNA form, the CDR3 reads TGTGCCAGCAGTTCTGGTTGGACGGGGGAAGAGACCCAGTACTTC. Amino acid sequence: CASSSGWTGEETQYF.